Following are 18 T cell receptor beta chains from one sample sequenced in a study of tissue T cells after allogeneic stem cell transplantation. As to time point: mouse harvest day 7 after allogeneic transplant. Tail vein injection delivered 10^7 T-cell-depleted bone marrow cells and 10^6 splenic CD5+ T cells. This table comes from immunoSEQ multiplex PCR, and its TCRdb copy is limited to in-frame clones, with some not included. Of about 7,400 clones listed, roughly half are singletons. Sequencing input: gut tissue. The receptors were gathered from a female BALB/c mouse given C57BL/6 T cells with graft-versus-host disease after an allogeneic hematopoietic cell transplant.

Points on this clone: Gene names refer to mouse genes. The CDR3 end lies 1 residue beyond the end of the read and is filled in from the germline J gene. The chain links TRBV23 to TRBJ1-4; the table's D gene call, TRBD1, was not cross checked with the DNA. The CDR3 consists of 15 residues. In germline, CDR1 is KGHTA, CDR2 FQNQQP. CDR3 amino acids: CSSSHRQGPNERLFF. The CDR3 bases that were read are TGCTCCAGCAGTCACCGACAGGGACCGAACGAAAGATTATTT.

This clone is labeled as large. Any gene name here is a mouse gene name. The DNA ends 1 residue before the CDR3 does, and the rest of the CDR3 is filled in from the germline J gene. The chain employs TRBV29 and TRBJ1-3; 7 positions match TRBD1. The germline V gene has CDR1 MSHET and CDR2 SYDVDS. The junction had 3 bases not matched to a gene; V was cut back by 5 bases and J by 2 bases. The length of the CDR3 is 14 residues. The part of the CDR3 DNA that was read is TGTGCTAGCAGTCCCGGACAGGCTGGAAATACGCTCTAT. Protein sequence: CASSPGQAGNTLY. The full CDR3 protein reads CASSPGQAGNTLYF.

Note on this clone: Gene names are the mouse ones. The read ends 1 residue shy of where the CDR3 ends; the end is completed using the germline J gene. The chain is built from TRBV13-3 and TRBJ1-5, with 8 bases matching TRBD1. The V gene's germline CDR1 is NNHDY and CDR2 SYVADS. The CDR3 extends over 15 amino acids. Trimming cost V 5 bases and J 0 bases; bases outside gene matches: 4. CDR3 bases read: TGTGCCAGCAGGGACAGGGCCTATAACAACCAGGCTCCGCTT. This gives the protein CASRDRAYNNQAPL. The entire CDR3 protein reads CASRDRAYNNQAPLF.

Remarks on this clone: The gene names here belong to mouse. The read terminates 1 residue ahead of where the CDR3 ends, so the germline J gene completes it. The chain carries TRBV26 and TRBJ1-1; maybe TRBD1 (5 bases). Deletions cut 6 bases from V and 2 bases from J, with 7 bases between. CDR3 length: 12 residues. CDR1 and CDR2 (germline): KGHPV, FQNQEV (reference sequence). CDR3 loop: CASSRDNTEVFF. Partial CDR3 DNA: TGTGCCAGCAGCCGGGACAACACAGAAGTCTTC.

A single count supports this clone. The listed genes are named as in mouse. The read ends 1 residue early relative to the CDR3; the germline J gene fills the gap. The chain recombines TRBV13-2 with TRBJ2-7, with TRBD2 identical over 12 bases. Germline trimming cut 2 bases from V and 6 bases from J; bases unmatched to any gene: 9. The CDR3 is 16 amino acids. The V gene's germline CDR1 is NNHNN and CDR2 SYGAGS (reference sequence). The CDR3 DNA, read in part, is TGTGCCAGCGGTGACCCGGACTGGGGGGGGCGCGGTGAACAGTAC. Protein sequence: CASGDPDWGGRGEQY. The full CDR3 protein reads CASGDPDWGGRGEQYF.

Comments on this clone: The gene names given are mouse names. The CDR3 extends 1 residue past the end of the read, so its final part is completed from the germline J gene. This chain links TRBV26 with TRBJ2-2; 7 bases align to TRBD2. The junction had 2 bases not matched to a gene; V was cut back by 2 bases and J by 5 bases. This CDR3 comprises 14 residues. Germline CDR1 and CDR2: KGHPV and FQNQEV (reference sequence). The sequenced part of the CDR3 DNA is TGTGCCAGCAGTCTGACTGGGGTGACCGGGCAGCTCTAC. This translates into CASSLTGVTGQLY. Given in full, the CDR3 is CASSLTGVTGQLYF.

This clone turned up a few times. All gene names here are mouse names. The read finishes 1 residue shy of the CDR3 end, and the germline J gene is used to complete it. The chain couples TRBV16 to TRBJ2-7; the D gene is possibly TRBD2 (5 bases). Trimming left V 3 bases short and J 5 bases short, with 11 bases between. The length of the CDR3 is 13 residues. Germline V CDR1 and CDR2: SGHSA, FRNQAP. CDR3 residues: CASSLVGWDEQYF. The sequenced part of the CDR3 DNA is TGTGCAAGCAGCTTGGTAGGCTGGGATGAACAGTAC.

This clone was recorded a few times. The genes are named according to mouse. The CDR3 goes on 1 residue after the read ends, and that part is filled in from the germline J gene. This sequence joins TRBV3 and TRBJ2-7; TRBD2 aligns across 12 bases. CDR3 length: 15 residues. Germline CDR1 is SNHLY and CDR2 is FYNGKV (reference sequence). Trimming took 2 bases from V and 2 from J; bases not matched to a gene: 1. The sequenced CDR3 bases are TGTGCCAGCAGCTTACGGACTGGGGGGGCCTATGAACAGTAC. This gives the protein CASSLRTGGAYEQY. The full CDR3 protein is CASSLRTGGAYEQYF.

With respect to this clone: These gene names are mouse names. CDR3 DNA, as far as it was read: TGTGCTAGCAGTAGTCTGGGGGGCGCTGAAGTCTTC. Translating it yields CASSSLGGAEVF. The entire CDR3 reads CASSSLGGAEVFF. V and J are TRBV17 and TRBJ1-1; maybe TRBD1 (6 bases). The read comes to an end 1 residue before the CDR3 does, leaving the germline J gene to fill in the end. The CDR3 runs 13 residues. V lost 3 bases to trimming and J lost 8 bases, with 13 bases between them. Germline V CDR1 and CDR2: MNHDT, YYDKIL.

On this clone: Each gene name is a mouse one. The read finishes 1 residue shy of the CDR3 end, and the germline J gene is used to complete it. The chain links TRBV15 to TRBJ1-4; D gene uncertain. V shed 3 bases and J shed 4 bases, with 6 bases lying between them. The germline gives CDR1 SGHND, CDR2 FRSKSL. This CDR3 has 13 residues. CDR3 bases read: TGTGCCAGCAGTTTGAACAACAACGAAAGATTATTT. It yields the protein CASSLNNNERLF. The CDR3 as a whole reads CASSLNNNERLFF.

In the case of this clone: Genes and germline are mouse. The sequence runs out 1 residue before the end of the CDR3; the remainder is reconstructed from the germline J gene. This sample includes further DNA sequences coding for the same CDR3. V gene TRBV16 combines with J gene TRBJ1-3, with D uncertain. The V end lost 2 bases, the J end lost 8 bases, and 10 bases lay between the germline ends. The CDR3 spans 13 residues. Germline V gene lookup returns CDR1 SGHSA and CDR2 FRNQAP. CDR3 bases read: TGTGCAAGCAGCTTAAGGGAGACATATACGCTCTAT. It codes for CASSLRETYTLY. The entire CDR3 is CASSLRETYTLYF.

Regarding this clone: The genes are named according to mouse. The read ends 1 residue before the CDR3 terminus; that terminus is restored from the germline J gene. The chain uses TRBV26 and TRBJ1-4; D unresolved. CDR1 and CDR2 (germline): KGHPV, FQNQEV (reference sequence). The CDR3 length is 13 residues. Trimming removed 7 bases at V and 2 bases at J, with 8 bases between. The DNA read from the CDR3 is TGTGCCAGCACCGCCAACTCCAACGAAAGATTATTT. Encoded protein: CASTANSNERLF. The full CDR3 protein reads CASTANSNERLFF.

As for this clone: Genes and germline are mouse. The CDR3 end falls 1 residue outside the read, so it is completed with the germline J gene. The chain employs TRBV26 and TRBJ1-6; D uncertain. TRBJ1-6 is identified as an open reading frame with a role that is uncertain. Germline V CDR1 and CDR2: KGHPV, FQNQEV (reference sequence). The CDR3 runs 13 residues. V dropped 0 bases and J dropped 6 bases, with 3 bases sitting between them. CDR3 DNA (partial): TGTGCCAGCAGTCTGTCCATTAATTCGCCCCTCTAC. It encodes CASSLSINSPLY. The CDR3 as a whole reads CASSLSINSPLYF.

With respect to this clone: Genes and germline come from the mouse. The observed sequence ends 1 residue before the CDR3 terminus, with the missing tail filled in from the germline J gene. The chain employs TRBV16 and TRBJ2-4; D unresolved. Per germline, CDR1 SGHSA and CDR2 FRNQAP. The CDR3 has 12 residues. V shed 5 bases and J shed 0 bases, with 3 bases lying between them. The DNA read from the CDR3 is TGTGCAAGCAGCACTAGTCAAAACACCTTGTAC. Its protein is CASSTSQNTLY. The CDR3 in its entirety is CASSTSQNTLYF. Using reference TRBV16 and TRBJ2-4 for the parts outside the CDR3, the full variable domain is NAGVIQTPRHKVTGKGQEATLWCEPISGHSAVFWYRQTIVQGLEFLTYFRNQAPIDDSGMPKERFSAQMPNQSHSTLKIQSTQPQDSAVYLCASSTSQNTLYFGAGTRLSVL.

With regard to this clone: Genes here carry mouse names. The CDR3 extends 1 residue past the end of the read, so its final part is completed from the germline J gene. The rearrangement links TRBV13-3 to TRBJ2-7; the match to TRBD1 covers 9 bases. Germline V gene sequence: CDR1 NNHDY, CDR2 SYVADS. V was pared by 7 bases and J by 5 bases, with 1 base of the junction left unmatched. The CDR3 is made up of 11 amino acids. CDR3: CASGDRDEQYF. Incomplete CDR3 DNA: TGTGCCAGCGGGGACAGGGATGAACAGTAC.

Concerning this clone: Gene names refer to mouse genes. The CDR3 is cut off 1 residue early in the read; its end comes from the germline J gene. The V call is TRBV31, the J call TRBJ2-1; possibly TRBD2 for D (6 bases). CDR1 is GKSSPN, CDR2 SITVG, per germline. This CDR3 has 12 amino acids. Deletions cut 7 bases from V and 4 bases from J, with 11 bases between. The CDR3 bases that were read are TGTGCCTCCCGTGGGGGTTATGCTGAGCAGTTC. It is translated as CASRGGYAEQF. Given in full, the CDR3 is CASRGGYAEQFF.

This clone came up once. Gene names are mouse gene names. The read ends 1 residue before the CDR3 terminus; that terminus is restored from the germline J gene. V and J are TRBV20 and TRBJ1-1, with D unclear. CDR3 length: 11 amino acids. Germline V CDR1 and CDR2: GFQATS, STVNSAI. Trimming took off 0 bases at V and 2 bases at J, with 1 base between the two ends. CDR3 protein: CGARDNTEVFF. CDR3 DNA, as far as it was read: TGTGGTGCTAGGGACAACACAGAAGTCTTC.

On this clone itself: The gene names given are mouse names. The missing CDR3 end, 1 residue past where the read stops, is filled in from the germline J gene. This rearrangement joins TRBV2 to TRBJ2-5, with 7 bases matching TRBD2. The germline V gene has CDR1 LGHNA and CDR2 YSYQKL. This CDR3 comprises 15 residues. V gave up 0 bases and J gave up 6 bases; unmatched junction bases: 6. Partial CDR3 DNA: TGTGCCAGCAGCCAAGATGGGGGGAAGGGCGACACCCAGTAC. Translated: CASSQDGGKGDTQY. The full CDR3 reads CASSQDGGKGDTQYF. Drawing the rest from reference TRBV2 and TRBJ2-5, the complete variable domain is DPKIIQKPKYLVAVTGSEKILICEQYLGHNAMYWYRQSAKKPLEFMFSYSYQKLMDNQTASSRFQPQSSKKNHLDLQITALKPDDSATYFCASSQDGGKGDTQYFGPGTRLLVL.